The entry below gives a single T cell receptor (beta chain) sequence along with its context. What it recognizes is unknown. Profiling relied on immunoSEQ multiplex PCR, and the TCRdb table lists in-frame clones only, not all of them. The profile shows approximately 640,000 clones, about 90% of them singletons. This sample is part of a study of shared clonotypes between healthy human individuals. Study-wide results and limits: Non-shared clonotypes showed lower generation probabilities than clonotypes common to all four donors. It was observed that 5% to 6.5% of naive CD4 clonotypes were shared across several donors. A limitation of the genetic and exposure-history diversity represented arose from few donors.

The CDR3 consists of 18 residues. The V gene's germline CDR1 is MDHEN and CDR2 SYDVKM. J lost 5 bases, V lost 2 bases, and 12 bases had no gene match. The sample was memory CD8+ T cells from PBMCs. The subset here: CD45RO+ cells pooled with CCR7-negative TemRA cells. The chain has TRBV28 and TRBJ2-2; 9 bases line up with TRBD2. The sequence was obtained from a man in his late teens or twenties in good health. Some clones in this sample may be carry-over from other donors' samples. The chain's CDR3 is CASSLGIGGGRVTGELFF. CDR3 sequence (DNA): TGTGCCAGCAGTTTAGGCATCGGCGGCGGGAGGGTTACCGGGGAGCTGTTTTTT.